The following is a T cell receptor beta chain sequence with its context. Investigators profiled TCR beta VDJ and CDR3 from genomic DNA template. One entry per CDR3 protein, called by TCRdb with MiXCR from the reads. Of approximately 250,000 distinct CDR3 sequences listed, approximately 80% were seen once; the top ten hold about two fifths. This CDR3 contains 16 residues. CDR1 and CDR2 from the germline V gene are SGHAT and FQNNGV. The V and J ends lost 1 base and 0 bases respectively, with 9 bases between them. By flow cytometry, patients selected for sequencing had shown an expansion of CD8+CD57+ cells. This sample is part of a study of CD8+CD57+ T cells in acquired aplastic anemia. Across the whole study: DNA from sorted CD4+ and CD8+ cells averaged approximately 3.5 ug.

The chain carries TRBV11-2 and TRBJ2-2, with D unclear. The sequence was collected from a human donor with aplastic anemia. The sequenced sample was sorted CD4+, CD8+, or CD8+CD57+ T cells (not recorded which) from PBMCs. In nucleotides, the CDR3 is TGTGCCAGCAGCTTAGGGCAGAATCCGAACACCGGGGAGCTGTTTTTT. Its protein is CASSLGQNPNTGELFF.